This TCR beta chain was found in a study of somatic mutations in cytotoxic T cells in rheumatoid arthritis. The CDR3 runs to 16 residues. The V end lost 6 bases, the J end lost 8 bases, and 22 bases lay between the germline ends. The germline gives CDR1 MDHEN, CDR2 SYDVKM. Here immunoSEQ multiplex PCR was the method, and the copy in TCRdb shows in-frame clones only, minus some. The repertoire has several thousand clones, 60% of them found once; the top ten carry roughly a quarter. The sample comprised CD8+ T cells sorted from blood. V and J are TRBV28 and TRBJ2-2; D not resolved. The TCR sequence derives from a woman between 35 and 50 years old in good health. CDR3 loop: CASSPSSNFPDGELFF. The CDR3 DNA reads TGTGCCAGCAGCCCCAGTTCTAACTTCCCCGATGGGGAGCTGTTTTTT.